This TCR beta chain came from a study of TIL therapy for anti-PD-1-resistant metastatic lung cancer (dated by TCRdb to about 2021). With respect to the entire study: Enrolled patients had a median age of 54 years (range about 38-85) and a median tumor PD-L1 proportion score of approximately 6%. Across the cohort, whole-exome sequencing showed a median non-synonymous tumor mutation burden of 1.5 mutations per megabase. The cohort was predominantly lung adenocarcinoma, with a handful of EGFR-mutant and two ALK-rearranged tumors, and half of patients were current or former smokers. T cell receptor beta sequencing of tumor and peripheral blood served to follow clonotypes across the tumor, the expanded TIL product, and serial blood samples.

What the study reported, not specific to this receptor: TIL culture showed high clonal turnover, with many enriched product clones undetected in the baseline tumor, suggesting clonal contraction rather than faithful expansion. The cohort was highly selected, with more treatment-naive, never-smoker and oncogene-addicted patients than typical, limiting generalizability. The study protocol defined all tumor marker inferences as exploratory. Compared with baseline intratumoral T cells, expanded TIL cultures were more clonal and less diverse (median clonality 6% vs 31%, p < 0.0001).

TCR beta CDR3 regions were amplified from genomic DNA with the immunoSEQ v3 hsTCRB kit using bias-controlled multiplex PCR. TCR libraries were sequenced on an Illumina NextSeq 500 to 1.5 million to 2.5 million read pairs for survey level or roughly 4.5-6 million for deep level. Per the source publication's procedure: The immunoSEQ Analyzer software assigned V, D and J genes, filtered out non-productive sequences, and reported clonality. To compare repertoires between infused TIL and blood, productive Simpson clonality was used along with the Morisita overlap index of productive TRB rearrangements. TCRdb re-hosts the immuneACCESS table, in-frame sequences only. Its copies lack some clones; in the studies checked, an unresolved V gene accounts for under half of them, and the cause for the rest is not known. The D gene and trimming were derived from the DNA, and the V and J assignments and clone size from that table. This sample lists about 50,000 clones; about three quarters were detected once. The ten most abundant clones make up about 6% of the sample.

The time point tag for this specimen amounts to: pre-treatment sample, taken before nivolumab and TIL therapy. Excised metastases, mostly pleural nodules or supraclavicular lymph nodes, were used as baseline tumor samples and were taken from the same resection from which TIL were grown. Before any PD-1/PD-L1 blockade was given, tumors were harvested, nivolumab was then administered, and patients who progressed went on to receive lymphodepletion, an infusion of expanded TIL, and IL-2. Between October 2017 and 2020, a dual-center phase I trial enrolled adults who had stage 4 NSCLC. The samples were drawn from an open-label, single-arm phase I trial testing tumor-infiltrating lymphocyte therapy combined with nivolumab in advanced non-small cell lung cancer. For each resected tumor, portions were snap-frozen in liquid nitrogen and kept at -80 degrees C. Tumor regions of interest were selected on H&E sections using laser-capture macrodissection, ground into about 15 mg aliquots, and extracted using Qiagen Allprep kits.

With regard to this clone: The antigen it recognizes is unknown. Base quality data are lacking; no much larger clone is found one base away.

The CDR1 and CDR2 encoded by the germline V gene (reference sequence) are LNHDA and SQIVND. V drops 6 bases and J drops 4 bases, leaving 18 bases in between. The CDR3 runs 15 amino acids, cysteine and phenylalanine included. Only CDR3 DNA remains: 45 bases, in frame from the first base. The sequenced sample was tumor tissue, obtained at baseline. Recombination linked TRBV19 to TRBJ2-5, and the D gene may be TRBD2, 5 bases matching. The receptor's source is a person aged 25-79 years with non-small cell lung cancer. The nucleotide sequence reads TGTGCCAGTAGCTTAAAACGGCTCGGGGTAGAGACCCAGTACTTC. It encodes CASSLKRLGVETQYF.